The present entry profiles one T cell receptor (beta chain) with its context. Its matching antigen is unknown. The data are from a study of beta chain features in type 1 diabetes. Study-wide background: Regarding age, gender and cell yields, patients proved similar to healthy donors. Across the samples, 107,917,701 sorted cells were examined in total. Whole-study results and caveats: In all four CD4+ subsets, TCRB CDR3 length was significantly, moderately reduced in type 1 diabetes. Naive, central memory and Treg TCRB repertoires appeared more alike in patients than in healthy donors.

From germline, CDR1 is SGDLS and CDR2 YYNGEE. Germline trimming cut 0 bases from V and 6 bases from J; bases unmatched to any gene: 7. The CDR3 sequence is 18 residues long. What was sequenced were expressed TCRB transcripts, since all of the isolated RNA had been reverse transcribed. Using immunoSEQ multiplex PCR, the repertoire was profiled, and TCRdb retains in-frame clones only, with some absent. The table lists about 150,000 clones, 10% of them singletons. CD45RO/CCR7/CD25/CD127/CD95/CD27 staining was used to isolate CD4+ naive, central memory, regulatory and stem cell-like memory cells by sorting.

This chain connects TRBV9 to TRBJ2-2; TRBD2 matches 14 bases. This sequence originates from a man aged 25-45 years with type 1 diabetes. Sequenced material: central memory CD4+ T cells from blood. CDR3 sequence (DNA): TGTGCCAGCAGCGTAGCTAACAGGGGACTAGCGGGAGCCGGGGAGCTGTTTTTT. This translates into CASSVANRGLAGAGELFF.